These 30 T cell receptor beta chains were all obtained from the same sample, sequenced in a study of control samples from healthy donors and cancer patients. TCRdb's copy holds only in-frame clones and misses some; the assay was immunoSEQ multiplex PCR. The sample shows about 190,000 clones, about 90% of them seen only once. Specimen: blood. These receptors came from a man aged 25-45 years in good health.

The chain combines TRBV9 with TRBJ2-7; 12 bases match TRBD2. Trimming cost V 4 bases and J 4 bases; bases outside gene matches: 9. From germline, CDR1 is SGDLS and CDR2 YYNGEE. CDR3 size: 16 residues. The CDR3 loop is CASSPTTSGGGYEQYF. CDR3 nucleotides: TGTGCCAGCAGCCCGACGACTAGCGGGGGAGGTTACGAGCAGTACTTC.

The chain uses TRBV4-1 and TRBJ2-7; 7 bases align to TRBD1. The J segment lost 3 bases and the V segment lost 4 bases, leaving 6 bases of the junction unmatched. CDR3 length: 14 amino acids. Germline CDR1 reads MGHRA; CDR2 reads YSYEKL. This chain's CDR3 is CASSLIDRDYEQYF. The CDR3 region has the DNA TGCGCCAGCAGCCTTATTGACAGGGACTACGAGCAGTACTTC.

V and J are TRBV10-1 and TRBJ1-2; D not resolved. V lost 0 bases, J lost 0 bases, and 5 bases lay in between. Germline-derived CDR1 and CDR2 are WNHNN and SYGVQD (reference sequence). The CDR3 totals 14 residues. The CDR3 nucleotides are TGCGCCAGCAGTGAGTCACCACCTAACTATGGCTACACCTTC. This encodes CASSESPPNYGYTF.

This chain joins TRBV12-3 or TRBV12-4 and TRBJ1-4; D is unclear. The CDR3 is 12 residues long. V gave up 1 base and J gave up 5 bases, with 2 bases separating them. The CDR3 nucleotides are TGTGCCAGCAGTTTAGTCAATGAAAAACTGTTTTTT. Translating it yields CASSLVNEKLFF.

The genes are TRBV2 and TRBJ1-2; D is unresolved. This CDR3 comprises 12 residues. Germline CDR1 is SNHLY and CDR2 is FYNNEI. V lost 4 bases and J 8 bases, leaving 11 bases between the germline ends. As DNA, the CDR3 is TGTGCCAGCAGTGGAAGTCGGACGGGCTACACCTTC. The encoded protein is CASSGSRTGYTF.

This clone was recorded only once. The rearrangement links TRBV5-6 to TRBJ1-1; D is perhaps TRBD1 (5 bases). The V end lost 0 bases, the J end lost 10 bases, and 16 bases lay between the germline ends. The CDR3 is 14 amino acids. In germline, CDR1 is SGHDT, CDR2 YYEEEE. CDR3 in DNA: TGTGCCAGCAGCTTGGCTCTTACTTCCGGGGCAGCTTTCTTT. Protein sequence: CASSLALTSGAAFF.

This chain links TRBV4-2 with TRBJ1-1; tentative D call: TRBD1 (6 bases). The V end was cut by 4 bases, the J end by 1 base, with 19 bases between. CDR3 length equals 17 residues. Germline CDR1 is LGHNA and CDR2 is YNFKEQ. CDR3 region: CASSPGGPSMANTEAFF. CDR3 coding DNA: TGTGCCAGCAGCCCCGGGGGGCCCTCCATGGCGAACACTGAAGCTTTCTTT.

V and J are TRBV18 and TRBJ2-7; weak D call: TRBD2 (7 bases). CDR1 and CDR2 from the germline V gene are KGHSH and LQKENI. The CDR3 totals 15 residues. With 2 bases removed from V and 5 bases from J, the gap between germline ends came to 16 bases. The CDR3 sequence: CASSPSVGGPHEQYF. The CDR3 DNA sequence: TGTGCCAGCTCACCATCAGTGGGGGGGCCCCACGAGCAGTACTTC.

The chain has TRBV7-2 and TRBJ2-2; tentative D call: TRBD2 (7 bases). Trimming stripped 6 bases from V and 3 bases from J, with 11 bases between. The CDR3 sequence is 14 residues long. Germline V lookup: CDR1 SGHTA, CDR2 FQGNSA. The CDR3 spells CASRGGGYTGELFF. In DNA, the CDR3 is TGTGCCAGCAGGGGAGGGGGTTACACCGGGGAGCTGTTTTTT.

This rearrangement joins TRBV9 to TRBJ2-3, with D unclear. Germline lookup yields CDR1 SGDLS and CDR2 YYNGEE. The V gene lost 0 bases and the J gene lost 7 bases, with 9 bases spanning the gap. CDR3 length equals 13 residues. The CDR3 spells CASSVDAPHTQYF. CDR3 bases: TGTGCCAGCAGCGTAGATGCCCCACATACGCAGTATTTT.

The V call is TRBV3-1 (or the pseudogene TRBV3-2), the J call TRBJ2-3, with TRBD2 matching over 10 bases. With V trimmed by 3 bases and J by 9 bases, 15 bases remained unmatched. This CDR3 comprises 17 residues. Germline CDR1 reads LGHDT; CDR2 reads YNNKEL (reference sequence). DNA for the CDR3: TGTGCCAGCAGCCACCCTGGGAAAGCGGGGGGGCCTAAGACGCAGTATTTT. Protein sequence: CASSHPGKAGGPKTQYF.

The J gene is TRBJ2-3, the V gene TRBV4-1; D may be TRBD2 (6 bases). Trimming pared 4 bases from V and 2 bases from J, leaving 16 bases between. This CDR3 comprises 16 residues. CDR1 is MGHRA, CDR2 YSYEKL, per germline. The CDR3 reads CASSRRAGTDTDTQYF. The DNA for the CDR3 is TGCGCCAGCAGCCGCCGGGCAGGGACTGACACAGATACGCAGTATTTT.

V usage is TRBV4-2 and J usage is TRBJ2-1, with 8 bases identical to TRBD2. Trimming took 1 base from V and 6 from J; bases not matched to a gene: 8. Germline V lookup: CDR1 LGHNA, CDR2 YNFKEQ. The CDR3 contains 16 residues. For the CDR3, the DNA is TGTGCCAGCAGCCAAGGATTGGTAGCGGGACCCAATGAGCAGTTCTTC. Amino acid sequence: CASSQGLVAGPNEQFF.

The V call is TRBV19, the J call TRBJ2-1, with 15 bases that match TRBD2. Trimming removed 4 bases from V and 0 bases from J; junction bases left unmatched: 4. The CDR3 spans 18 residues. The germline V gene encodes CDR1 LNHDA and CDR2 SQIVND (reference sequence). The CDR3 DNA follows: TGTGCCAGTAGTAAAGGGACTAGCGGGGGGCTCTCCTACAATGAGCAGTTCTTC. The encoded protein is CASSKGTSGGLSYNEQFF.

About this clone itself: Distinct nucleotide sequences in the sample also encode this CDR3. This chain links TRBV2 with TRBJ2-7; D is unresolved. The CDR3 contains 11 residues. Trimming took off 4 bases at V and 2 bases at J, with 3 bases between the two ends. Germline-derived CDR1 and CDR2 are SNHLY and FYNNEI. The CDR3 spells CASSAPYEQYF. The DNA for the CDR3 is TGTGCCAGCAGTGCCCCCTACGAGCAGTACTTC.

The chain combines TRBV13 with TRBJ1-4, with D hard to call. V was trimmed by 3 bases and J by 6 bases, leaving 20 bases between them. Germline assignment: CDR1 PRHDT and CDR2 FYEKMQ (reference sequence). The CDR3 sequence is 17 residues long. CDR3 loop: CASSFRVDLYKDEKLFF. In nucleotides, the CDR3 is TGTGCCAGCAGCTTTAGGGTAGATCTATATAAGGATGAAAAACTGTTTTTT. Looking up the rest from reference TRBV13 and TRBJ1-4 gives the full variable domain: AAGVIQSPRHLIKEKRETATLKCYPIPRHDTVYWYQQGPGQDPQFLISFYEKMQSDKGSIPDRFSAQQFSDYHSELNMSSLELGDSALYFCASSFRVDLYKDEKLFFGSGTQLSVL.

The rearrangement joins TRBV4-1 to TRBJ1-4, with D unresolved. The ends were cut back, 1 base at V and 8 bases at J, with 14 bases in the middle. This CDR3 spans 15 amino acids. Germline V gene data show CDR1 as MGHRA and CDR2 as YSYEKL. This CDR3 is CASSQVNSLGEKLFF. In DNA form, the CDR3 reads TGCGCCAGCAGCCAAGTGAACAGTTTAGGCGAAAAACTGTTTTTT.

The J gene is TRBJ2-7, the V gene TRBV7-9; D is unclear. Looked up from germline, CDR1 is SEHNR and CDR2 is FQNEAQ (reference sequence). The V end lost 5 bases, the J end lost 3 bases, and 5 bases lay between the germline ends. The CDR3 is made up of 11 amino acids. The CDR3 protein is CASSPIYEQYF. The CDR3 region has the DNA TGTGCCAGCAGCCCGATCTACGAGCAGTACTTC.

The chain is built from TRBV6-5 and TRBJ1-5, with 8 bases identical to TRBD1. There are 15 residues in the CDR3. V lost 6 bases to trimming and J lost 0 bases; unmatched junction nucleotides: 4. Germline V gene sequence: CDR1 MNHEY, CDR2 SVGAGI. The CDR3 nucleotides read TGTGCCAGCAGAAGGGGACAGGATAGCAATCAGCCCCAGCATTTT. Its protein product is CASRRGQDSNQPQHF.

This chain joins TRBV5-1 and TRBJ2-5, with D perhaps assigned TRBD1 or TRBD2 (5 bases each). Germline V gives CDR1 SGHRS, CDR2 YFSETQ. CDR3 size: 16 residues. Trimming took 5 bases from V and 0 from J, leaving 17 bases between them. The CDR3 bases are TGCGCCAGCAGAGCCGGGGCAGCAGAGTACCAAGAGACCCAGTACTTC. This translates into CASRAGAAEYQETQYF.

The chain recombines TRBV2 with TRBJ1-5; the D gene is possibly TRBD1 (6 bases). The CDR3 has 13 residues. The V end was cut by 8 bases, the J end by 6 bases, with 14 bases between. Germline CDR1 SNHLY, CDR2 FYNNEI. Here the CDR3 reads CASRREGGQPQHF. The CDR3 coding sequence is TGTGCCAGCCGTAGGGAGGGGGGTCAGCCCCAGCATTTT.

The genes are TRBV11-2 and TRBJ1-4; 7 bases map to TRBD1. CDR1 is SGHAT, CDR2 FQNNGV, per germline. This CDR3 comprises 13 residues. V was pared by 1 base and J by 10 bases, with 3 bases of the junction left unmatched. CDR3 nucleotides: TGTGCCAGCAGCTTAGGGCAGGGGGGAAAACTGTTTTTT. Residues: CASSLGQGGKLFF.

This chain links TRBV5-1 with TRBJ2-2; maybe TRBD2 (6 bases). Germline V lookup: CDR1 SGHRS, CDR2 YFSETQ. Trimming took 4 bases from V and 4 from J, leaving 17 bases between them. This CDR3 comprises 16 residues. The CDR3 region is CASSPRGELITGELFF. Here the CDR3 DNA reads TGCGCCAGCAGCCCCCGCGGGGAATTAATCACCGGGGAGCTGTTTTTT.

This clone was counted only a few times. The rearrangement links TRBV4-1 to TRBJ1-6; 7 bases are shared with TRBD1. Trimming at V came to 2 bases and at J to 7 bases, leaving 8 bases not matched to a gene. The CDR3 totals 16 residues. Germline assignment: CDR1 MGHRA and CDR2 YSYEKL. The CDR3 DNA reads TGCGCCAGCAGCCAATACGGGACAGCCGGAAATTCACCCCTCCACTTT. Amino acid sequence: CASSQYGTAGNSPLHF.

The V gene is TRBV28, the J gene TRBJ1-1; D is ambiguous. Germline CDR1 MDHEN, CDR2 SYDVKM. The CDR3 totals 11 residues. V was clipped by 4 bases and J by 4 bases, with 4 bases between them. The CDR3 sequence: CASSSFTEAFF. CDR3 nucleotide sequence: TGTGCCAGCAGTTCCTTCACTGAAGCTTTCTTT.

This chain connects TRBV7-9 to TRBJ1-1, with no clear D. V dropped 3 bases and J dropped 1 base, with 9 bases sitting between them. Germline V gene lookup returns CDR1 SEHNR and CDR2 FQNEAQ (reference sequence). The CDR3 consists of 14 residues. This CDR3 is CASSLIQTNTEAFF. The CDR3 nucleotides are TGTGCCAGCAGCTTGATACAGACGAACACTGAAGCTTTCTTT.

The rearrangement uses TRBV5-1 and TRBJ2-7; 11 positions match TRBD1. CDR3 length equals 16 residues. J was trimmed by 4 bases and V by 1 base; bases with no gene match: 7. In germline, CDR1 is SGHRS, CDR2 YFSETQ. As DNA, the CDR3 is TGCGCCAGCAGCTTGTTAGGCGGGACAGGGGGTTACGAGCAGTACTTC. It yields the protein CASSLLGGTGGYEQYF.

This clone showed up just a few times. The J gene is TRBJ2-6, the V gene TRBV27; TRBD2 agrees at 7 bases. The CDR3 has 15 amino acids. In germline, CDR1 is MNHEY, CDR2 SMNVEV (reference sequence). Losses at the gene ends were 4 bases for V and 4 bases for J; bases not matched to a gene: 4. The CDR3 DNA sequence: TGTGCCAGCAGTTCGCGGGGGTCAGGGGCCAACGTCCTGACTTTC. Its translation is CASSSRGSGANVLTF.

The chain recombines TRBV6-1 with TRBJ2-1, with D maybe TRBD2 (5 bases). Trimming took off 3 bases at V and 4 bases at J, with 13 bases between the two ends. There are 15 residues in the CDR3. Germline V gives CDR1 MNHNS, CDR2 SASEGT. CDR3 protein: CASSDGGQGYNEQFF. CDR3 coding DNA: TGTGCCAGCAGTGATGGCGGGCAAGGGTACAATGAGCAGTTCTTC.

The chain uses TRBV3-1 (or the pseudogene TRBV3-2) and TRBJ2-1; perhaps TRBD2 as D (5 bases). Per the germline V gene, CDR1 is LGHDT and CDR2 is YNNKEL (reference sequence). Trimming stripped 4 bases from V and 0 bases from J, with 13 bases between. The CDR3 consists of 16 residues. The CDR3 nucleotides are TGTGCCAGCAGCCCCTTGAGCGGCAGCTCCTACAATGAGCAGTTCTTC. Its translation: CASSPLSGSSYNEQFF.